Listed below are T cell receptor beta chains from one sample, sequenced in a study of T cell responses to AZD1222 COVID-19 vaccine. Assay: immunoSEQ multiplex PCR; the TCRdb copy retains only in-frame clones and omits some. The sample includes some 130,000 clones, 70% to 90% seen only once; the top ten take 20% to 25%. The source material was peripheral blood, sampled on day 0 of AZD1222 vaccination. Receptors were obtained from an adult in good health. Each CDR3 is given with its conserved first and last residue. D genes are given only for firm matches. Rows give clone size only sometimes, using once, few, many, or a class for an expanded clone.

clone_size | j_call | v_call | d_call | cdr3_nt | cdr3_aa
- | TRBJ2-4 | TRBV6-2/TRBV6-3 | TRBD1 | TGTGCCAGCAGCCAACAGGGGGCTGAAAACATTCAGTACTTC | CASSQQGAENIQYF
- | TRBJ2-7 | TRBV3-1/TRBV3-2 | - | TGTGCCAGCAGCCAAGGGGACGGCTCCCTCTACGAGCAGTACTTC | CASSQGDGSLYEQYF
- | TRBJ1-6 | TRBV30 | - | TGTGCCTGGGATACAGGATGGTGCGGAAAGTCCTATAATTCACCCCTCCACTTT | CAWDTGWCGKSYNSPLHF
- | TRBJ2-2 | TRBV6-5 | - | TGTGCCAGCAGTACAGGCCTTAACACCGGGGAGCTGTTTTTT | CASSTGLNTGELFF
- | TRBJ2-5 | TRBV3-1/TRBV3-2 | TRBD1 | TGTGCCAGCAGCCAAGATCGTGGTAGCAGGGGGAGAAAGACCCAGTACTTC | CASSQDRGSRGRKTQYF
- | TRBJ1-6 | TRBV18 | TRBD1 | TGTGCCAGCTCACGGGGACAGGCCGATAATTCACCCCTCCACTTT | CASSRGQADNSPLHF
- | TRBJ1-5 | TRBV4-3 | - | TGCGCCAGCAGCCAAACGGGCAGTTTCAATCAGCCCCAGCATTTT | CASSQTGSFNQPQHF
- | TRBJ2-1 | TRBV7-3 | - | TGTGCCAGCAGCCAGGGGTCAGGGCGGAGCAATGAGCAGTTCTTC | CASSQGSGRSNEQFF
- | TRBJ2-1 | TRBV7-9 | TRBD1 | TGTGCCAGCAGCCCTAGGACAGGGGAGGGCGAGCAGTTCTTC | CASSPRTGEGEQFF
- | TRBJ1-2 | TRBV9 | - | TGTGCCAGCAGCCTTTCGGGGTCGACGAACTATGGCTACACCTTC | CASSLSGSTNYGYTF
- | TRBJ2-1 | TRBV29-1 | - | TGCAGCGTTGCAAAGGTCTCCCAATCGTGGGGACGCCAGAGTGGGCAGTTCTTC | CSVAKVSQSWGRQSGQFF
- | TRBJ1-4 | TRBV28 | - | TGTGCCAGCCAGTCCGCTGGGGGTAATGAAAAACTGTTTTTT | CASQSAGGNEKLFF
- | TRBJ1-6 | TRBV11-2 | TRBD1 | TGTGCCAGCAGCTCATCTACAGGGGCCATCTCACCCCTCCACTTT | CASSSSTGAISPLHF
- | TRBJ2-7 | TRBV6-4 | - | TGTGCCAGCAGTGAATCGGACGGTTGGAAGTACTTC | CASSESDGWKYF
- | TRBJ2-7 | TRBV28 | TRBD1 | TGTGCCAGCAGTTCAACCGGGACAGCACGGACCTCTTCGCAGTACTTC | CASSSTGTARTSSQYF
once | TRBJ1-1 | TRBV18 | - | TGTGCCAGCTCAGATCAGGCGAACACTGAAGCTTTCTTT | CASSDQANTEAFF
- | TRBJ2-7 | TRBV3-1/TRBV3-2 | - | TGTGCCAGCAGCCAAGAGGGCCGTCGGTCCTTC | CASSQEGRRSF
- | TRBJ1-1 | TRBV6-5 | - | TGTGCCAGCAGTTACTCGAACACTGAAGCTTTCTTT | CASSYSNTEAFF
- | TRBJ1-3 | TRBV5-1 | - | TGCGCCAGCAGCTTGGCCCCCGTGGCTGGAAACACCATATATTTT | CASSLAPVAGNTIYF
- | TRBJ1-6 | TRBV6-5 | - | TGTGCCAGCAGATCGACAGGATATAATTCACCCCTCCACTTT | CASRSTGYNSPLHF
- | TRBJ2-5 | TRBV10-3 | - | TGTGCCATCAGCTCAGACATACAAGAGACCCAGTACTTC | CAISSDIQETQYF
- | TRBJ2-7 | TRBV11-3 | - | TGTGCCAGCAGCTTAGGTCCAGAAACCTACGAGCAGTACTTC | CASSLGPETYEQYF
once | TRBJ1-1 | TRBV29-1 | TRBD1 | TGCAGCGCACAGGGGCCCGCGGGCACTGAAGCTTTCTTT | CSAQGPAGTEAFF
few | TRBJ2-7 | TRBV19 | - | TGTGCCAGTAGTATTCTGGGGGCCTACGAGCAGTACTTC | CASSILGAYEQYF
once | TRBJ2-3 | TRBV7-9 | - | TGTGCCAGCAGTCGTGTGGGGGACTGGAGAAGCACAGATACGCAGTATTTT | CASSRVGDWRSTDTQYF
- | TRBJ1-1 | TRBV4-2 | - | TGTGCCAGCAGCCAAGATCCAGGGACGAACACTGAAGCTTTCTTT | CASSQDPGTNTEAFF
- | TRBJ1-5 | TRBV28 | - | TGTGCCAGCAGTCCTACACAGGGAGACCATCAGCCCCAGCATTTT | CASSPTQGDHQPQHF
- | TRBJ2-7 | TRBV7-2 | - | TGTGCCAGCAGCTTAACGGGGGTGAACTCCTACGAGCAGTACTTC | CASSLTGVNSYEQYF
- | TRBJ1-1 | TRBV4-1 | - | TGCGCCAGCAGCCAACCCTGGACAGTGGAGGCTGAAGCTTTCTTT | CASSQPWTVEAEAFF
- | TRBJ2-5 | TRBV6-5 | - | TGTGCCAGCAGTTACTCATCCGGGGGTTCAGGCGAGACCCAGTACTTC | CASSYSSGGSGETQYF
- | TRBJ1-5 | TRBV2 | - | TGTGCCAGCAGTGGCGGATATAGCAATCAGCCCCAGCATTTT | CASSGGYSNQPQHF
- | TRBJ2-1 | TRBV19 | TRBD1 | TGTGCCAGTAGTAGACAGGGGGCCGATGAGCAGTTCTTC | CASSRQGADEQFF
- | TRBJ2-1 | TRBV11-2 | TRBD1 | TGTGCCAGCAGCTTAGGTTGGGGACAGGGCGACAATGAGCAGTTCTTC | CASSLGWGQGDNEQFF
few | TRBJ2-6 | TRBV5-1 | - | TGCGCCAGCAGCTCCCAAGATGGGGGCTCTGGGGCCAACGTCCTGACTTTC | CASSSQDGGSGANVLTF
- | TRBJ2-7 | TRBV2 | - | TGTGCCAGCAGTGAAGCCAGCTACGAGCAGTACTTC | CASSEASYEQYF
- | TRBJ2-3 | TRBV30 | - | TGTGCCTGGAGTGGGGGGGATACGCAGTATTTT | CAWSGGDTQYF
- | TRBJ1-6 | TRBV5-6 | TRBD1 | TGTGCCAGCAGCACCGCAGGGGGATCACCCCTCCACTTT | CASSTAGGSPLHF
once | TRBJ2-5 | TRBV6-6 | - | TGTGCCAGCAGTTACTCTACAGGCCTCCAAGAGACCCAGTACTTC | CASSYSTGLQETQYF
- | TRBJ2-7 | TRBV10-1 | - | TGCGCCAGCAGCATGGGCCTTACGGGCGAGCAGTACTTC | CASSMGLTGEQYF
- | TRBJ1-1 | TRBV4-3 | - | TGCGCCAGCAGCCCCCAACCCCCGGGGACGAACACTGAAGCTTTCTTT | CASSPQPPGTNTEAFF
- | TRBJ2-1 | TRBV6-5 | - | TGTGCCAGCAACCCCATTGGACCCTCCAATGAGCAGTTCTTC | CASNPIGPSNEQFF
- | TRBJ1-1 | TRBV27 | - | TGTGCCAGCGGGGGAACTGAAGCTTTCTTT | CASGGTEAFF
- | TRBJ1-4 | TRBV7-9 | - | TGTGCCAGCAGCCACAATGGACTCTCGGAAAAACTGTTTTTT | CASSHNGLSEKLFF
once | TRBJ1-2 | TRBV6-1 | - | TGTGCCAGCAGTGAAAGGGTAGGGAGCTATGGCTACACCTTC | CASSERVGSYGYTF
few | TRBJ2-2 | TRBV7-2 | TRBD2 | TGTGCCAGCAGCATACTAGCGGGGAACACCGGGGAGCTGTTTTTT | CASSILAGNTGELFF